Listed below are T cell receptor beta chains from one sample, sequenced in a study of T cells in Graves' hyperthyroidism and ophthalmopathy. One entry per CDR3 protein, called by TCRdb with MiXCR from the multiplex PCR reads. The sample holds 350,000 or so distinct CDR3 sequences, about a sixth seen once. The sample consisted of blood. The receptors derive from a woman between 40 and 55 years old with Graves' ophthalmopathy. Each CDR3 is given with its conserved first and last residue. A D gene is named only where the DNA matches it firmly. Rows may omit the clone size; those that give it use once, few, many or a size class.

j_call clone_size v_call d_call cdr3_nt cdr3_aa
TRBJ1-5 many TRBV11-3 NA TGTGCCAGCAGCTTAGGGGTCCCAAACCGCTCCAATCAGCCCCAGCATTTT CASSLGVPNRSNQPQHF
TRBJ2-5 NA TRBV28 TRBD2 TGTGCCAGCACGGTTGGCGGGGGGTTTTTAGAGACCCAGTACTTC CASTVGGGFLETQYF
TRBJ1-5 NA TRBV30 TRBD1 TGTGCCTGGGCCCTCGGACAGGGAAATCTGCCCCAGCATTTT CAWALGQGNLPQHF
TRBJ2-7 many TRBV14 TRBD2 TGTGCCAGCAGCCAAGAACTAGCGGGACTCTACGAGCAGTACTTC CASSQELAGLYEQYF
TRBJ2-7 many TRBV27 NA TGTGCCAGCAGTTACCGGGAGAGCTACGAGCAGTACTTC CASSYRESYEQYF
TRBJ2-7 NA TRBV10-3 TRBD1 TGTGCCAGCAGTGGGGGACAGGCTGTCCACGAGCAGTACTTC CASSGGQAVHEQYF
TRBJ1-5 many TRBV20-1 NA TGCAGTGCTAGAGCCTCAACAGGGAGGGGTCAGCCCCAGCATTTT CSARASTGRGQPQHF
TRBJ1-2 many TRBV5-1 NA TGCGCCAGCAGCTTGGACCGCATTAACTATGGCTACACCTTC CASSLDRINYGYTF
TRBJ2-7 NA TRBV28 TRBD1 TGTGCCAGCAGAACCGGGACAGGGGGGTCCTACGAGCAGTACTTC CASRTGTGGSYEQYF
TRBJ2-7 many TRBV13 NA TGTGCCAGCAGCTCGGAGGGGGATCAGTACTTC CASSSEGDQYF
TRBJ2-2 many TRBV11-1 TRBD2 TGTGCCTCCAGCTTTAGTCGCGGGAGTAGGACCGGGGAGCTGTTTTTT CASSFSRGSRTGELFF
TRBJ2-3 NA TRBV15 TRBD2 TGTGCCACCAGCAGAGGACTAGCGGACACAGATACGCAGTATTTT CATSRGLADTDTQYF
TRBJ2-7 NA TRBV2 TRBD1 TGTGCCAGCAGTGAGATAGGACAGGGGGGATCCTACGAGCAGTACTTC CASSEIGQGGSYEQYF
TRBJ1-2 many TRBV5-1 NA TGCGCCAGCAGCTTGGTGGCAGGATCTTCGATTGAGTATGGCTACACCTTC CASSLVAGSSIEYGYTF
TRBJ1-2 many TRBV27 TRBD1 TGTGCCAGCAGTGGGGACAGGGAGGCCTATGGCTACACCTTC CASSGDREAYGYTF
TRBJ2-5 many TRBV20-1 NA TGCAGTGCTAGAGATTTCCGCTTTCAAGGGTACCAAGAGACCCAGTACTTC CSARDFRFQGYQETQYF